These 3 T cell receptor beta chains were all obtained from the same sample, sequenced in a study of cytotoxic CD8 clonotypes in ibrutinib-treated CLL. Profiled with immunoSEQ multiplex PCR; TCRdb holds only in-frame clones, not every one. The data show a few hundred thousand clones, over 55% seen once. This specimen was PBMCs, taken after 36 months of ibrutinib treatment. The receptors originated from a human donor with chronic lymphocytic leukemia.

For the CDR3, the DNA is TGTGCCAGCAGTTTATCGCCGAGAACTGAAGCTTTCTTT. It is translated as CASSLSPRTEAFF. The V gene is TRBV27, the J gene TRBJ1-1; no clear D gene. V was cut by 0 bases and J by 5 bases, with 7 bases left in between. The CDR3 extends over 13 amino acids. Germline V gene sequence: CDR1 MNHEY, CDR2 SMNVEV (reference sequence).

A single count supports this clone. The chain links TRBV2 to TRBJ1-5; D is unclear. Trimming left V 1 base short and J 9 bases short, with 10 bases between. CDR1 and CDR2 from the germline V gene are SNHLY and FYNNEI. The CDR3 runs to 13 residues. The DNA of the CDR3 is TGTGCCAGCAGTGAAGAGAGGGCGGTGCCCCAGCATTTT. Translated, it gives CASSEERAVPQHF.

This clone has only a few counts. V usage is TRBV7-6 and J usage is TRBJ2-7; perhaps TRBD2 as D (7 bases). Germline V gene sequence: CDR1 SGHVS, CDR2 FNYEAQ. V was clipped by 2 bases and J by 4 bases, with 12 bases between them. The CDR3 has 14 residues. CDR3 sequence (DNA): TGTGCCAGCAGCTTACATGGGGGGGCATACGAGCAGTACTTC. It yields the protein CASSLHGGAYEQYF.